This TCR beta chain originates from a study of cytomegalovirus exposure and HLA in healthy donors (dated by TCRdb to about 2017). Context from the whole study: According to an earlier analysis of around 600 of the donors, about 179 million T cells yielded 117 million unique TCR beta sequences and 276 Gb of sequence data. An early release covering 550 to 650 HLA-typed donors comprised 250 to 350 gigabases of sequencing data and tens of millions of unique TCR sequences. Of the roughly 400 genotyped donors, around 81% fell in the genetic ancestry cluster associated with self-reported Caucasian donors. The aim of the study was to test whether cataloging public T cell receptors could identify signatures of past pathogen exposure. The T cell repertoires of some 670 subjects were profiled by immunosequencing and related to cytomegalovirus serostatus. In addition to the first cohort of 500 to 850 subjects, a separate validation cohort of 120 different subjects was used. The study combined high-throughput TCR immunosequencing, statistical association of individual TCRs with disease status, and machine learning to predict cytomegalovirus infection status. In a later analysis, previously published TCR beta repertoires from about 670 donors were re-analyzed and high-resolution HLA genotyping was added so that TCR occurrence patterns could be studied. The later analysis used no new phenotypic data to find candidate immune exposures, relying instead on TCR beta sequences and their occurrence across donors. In an earlier analysis of several hundred of the donors, high-throughput TCR beta sequencing was used to judge whether each TCR beta V gene segment behaved as functional or pseudogenic. Donor age, sex, ethnicity and CMV serostatus were compiled together with the repertoire data. In a later genetic analysis, genome-wide SNP genotypes for about 65% of the 666 donors were used, and that subset was treated as a discovery cohort. All discovery cohort repertoires had been generated on a single sequencing platform. HLA typing covered class I and class II loci at four-digit resolution. The number of typed donors differed by locus: 629-630 for A, B, C, DRB1 and DQB1; some 540 for DQA1; over 600 for DPA1; and around 490 for DPB1. Roughly five DR-DQ haplotypes were handled as single units for association and clustering because linkage in the cohort was strong. Across some 400 genotyped donors of the cohort, an average of about 250,000 unique TCR beta nucleotide sequences per donor were sequenced, and 15% to 20% of those sequences were non-productive.

Broader findings and caveats from the paper: The classifier was reported to diagnose cytomegalovirus status with high specificity and sensitivity in both the original cohort and the validation cohort. According to a later analysis, TCR association rates differed among HLA loci, with DRB1 alleles showing the most associated TCRs and HLA-C alleles showing the fewest. In a later analysis, several top co-occurrence clusters were reported to appear linked to parvovirus B19, influenza, CMV and Epstein-Barr virus. In an earlier analysis of 587 of the donors, most TCR beta V segments appeared in productive rearrangements about 87% or about 30% of the time, broadly matching IMGT annotations. Strong co-occurrence of HLA alleles, especially DR and DQ, made assigning TCR associations to individual alleles difficult. In a later analysis, HLA-associated TCR beta chains showed more clonal expansion and lower generation probabilities than non-associated chains that were equally common. A total of roughly 160 TCR beta chains were listed by the study as associated with cytomegalovirus. In a later analysis, most CMV-associated TCR beta chains were found to appear HLA-restricted, with HLA associations seemingly driven largely by CMV exposure. Because the 87-base-pair reads could not distinguish some IMGT-functional V segments, including TRBV6-2 and TRBV6-3, those segments were excluded. Because some donors lacked HLA typing at each locus, the association tests relied only on the typed subset. A later genetic analysis associated a missense DCLRE1C variant with V-gene and J-gene trimming of TCR beta chains, and an independent cohort replicated the association. The sequencing pipeline was judged likely to have produced a cluster of highly shared sequence variants as a technical artifact. Sequencing depth was assumed to be roughly uniform across donors in the presence/absence analyses, though that assumption may not hold. A later analysis associated about 18,000 TCR beta sequences with specific HLA alleles at a false discovery rate of 0.05. CMV serostatus was the only immune exposure information available for the cohort. Most TCR sequences were observed very rarely across donors, whereas some public TCRs were present in many individuals. Because counts were too low, roughly 17 rarely observed V segments, including chromosome 9 orphons, were left out of the earlier analysis of a few hundred of the donors. The authors suggested that the approach could potentially be generalized to other disease states and immunological phenotypes. According to a later genetic analysis, donors in an Asian-associated ancestry cluster had fewer N-insertions in productive TCRs than the roughly 700-donor mean. In this cohort, only TCR beta chains were sequenced, and detectable features were limited by the absence of alpha or paired-chain data. A few of the identified cytomegalovirus-associated TCR beta chains were confirmed in vitro to be specific for cytomegalovirus antigens. Correlated functional status among segregating V segments might reflect linkage disequilibrium, but an unknown experimental factor could not be ruled out. A further reported finding was that TCR beta sequences accurately predicted the HLA-A and HLA-B alleles for most subjects in the first cohort.

In total, over 600 healthy bone marrow donors made up the cohort. At the time of sampling, all cohort members were nominally healthy, though unrecorded immune exposures were likely present. The donor tested CMV seronegative and was one of the 352 seronegative cohort members. Every donor gave a peripheral blood sample, and the peripheral blood mononuclear cells from that sample were used for TCR beta sequencing. Genomic DNA extraction from the blood cell samples was performed with the Qiagen DNeasy Blood Extraction Kit. Libraries were built with the immunoSEQ multiplex PCR assay. For the multiplex PCR, a mixture combining 60 forward primers for TCR Vbeta segments and 13 reverse primers for TCR Jbeta segments was used. The CDR3 region of rearranged TCR beta genes was amplified from genomic DNA with a multiplex PCR assay. On the Illumina HiSeq System, the amplified TCR beta libraries were sequenced as 87-base-pair reads. The authors processed their data as follows. A later analysis counted 75 million to 100 million unique TCR beta chains across the 550 to 800 repertoires, and some 11 million of these chains were shared by at least two donors. Raw reads were error-corrected and collapsed into unique sequences with a nearest-neighbor algorithm that merged closely related sequences to remove PCR and sequencing errors. V, D and J gene segments were assigned by aligning CDR3 sequences to IMGT reference sequences. Each retained sequence needed at least a six-nucleotide match to both a V gene segment and a J gene segment. A rearrangement counted as productive if the CDR3 had no stop codons and remained in frame with V and J, and every other rearrangement counted as non-productive. Following IMGT convention, CDR3 was defined as the stretch from the second conserved V-encoded cysteine to the conserved J-encoded phenylalanine. Sequences without an unambiguous match to a single V gene segment were excluded from the earlier analysis of a few hundred of the donors. In an earlier analysis of a few hundred of the donors, V segments were called functional above 56.7% productive rearrangements and were called segregating when the between-donor standard deviation exceeded 5%. A statistical classification framework was built for diagnosing cytomegalovirus status from the catalog of TCR beta chain sequences. In a later analysis, V and J genes were assigned by comparing TCR nucleotide sequences against IMGT/GENE-DB human TR gene sequences. In a later analysis, CDR3 sequences and most-parsimonious VDJ recombination scenarios were assigned using the TCRdist pipeline. In a later analysis, each TCR beta chain was defined by its CDR3 amino acid sequence together with its V-gene family, and reads without a unique V-gene family were excluded. In a later analysis, approximately 640 highly shared, low-generation-probability nucleotide sequences were removed to address suspected cross-contamination and a sequencing artifact. In a later analysis, a clonal expansion index for each public chain was calculated from normalized within-repertoire ranks of inferred template counts. Generation probabilities in a later analysis came from a VDJ recombination model fitted to out-of-frame rearrangements, and those results were checked against IGoR. Hypergeometric tests were used in a later analysis to score TCR-TCR, TCR-HLA and TCR-CMV co-occurrence, with a repertoire-size bias correction applied to the TCR pairs. A later analysis estimated false discovery rates by permuting HLA or CMV assignments 20 times. In a later analysis, co-occurring TCRs were grouped with DBSCAN, and TCRdist sequence similarity was added when clustering was performed within HLA-allele-positive subsets. Repertoires with fewer than 30,000 or more than 120,000 public chains were left out of co-occurrence clustering, as were about 5 repertoires with anomalous nucleotide sharing. TCRdb took this table from immuneACCESS and kept in-frame rearrangements with V and J called. Such tables lack part of the clones; where checked against another copy, unresolved V genes explain under half of the gap, and the rest is unexplained. Clone size and V and J calls were adopted from that table, with D and trimming inferred from the DNA. Within this sample are some 130,000 clones, with about three quarters of them counted one time only. The ten largest clones add up to roughly 3.7% of the sample.

On this clone: Its binding antigen is unknown. No base quality values were provided; no much bigger clone lies one nucleotide off.

The CDR3 contains 14 residues, cysteine and phenylalanine counted. Only CDR3 DNA remains: 42 bases, in frame from the first base. V is shortened by 3 bases, J by 5 bases, and the region joining them spans 14 bases. The germline V gene specifies SGDLS as CDR1 and YYNGEE as CDR2. Sequenced material: PBMCs. The source is a male donor in good health and CMV-seronegative. The chain joins TRBV9 to TRBJ1-2, with no confidently assigned D gene. This receptor carries the CDR3 CASSAMGGGYGYTF. The DNA sequence is TGTGCCAGCAGCGCGATGGGAGGAGGGTATGGCTACACCTTC.